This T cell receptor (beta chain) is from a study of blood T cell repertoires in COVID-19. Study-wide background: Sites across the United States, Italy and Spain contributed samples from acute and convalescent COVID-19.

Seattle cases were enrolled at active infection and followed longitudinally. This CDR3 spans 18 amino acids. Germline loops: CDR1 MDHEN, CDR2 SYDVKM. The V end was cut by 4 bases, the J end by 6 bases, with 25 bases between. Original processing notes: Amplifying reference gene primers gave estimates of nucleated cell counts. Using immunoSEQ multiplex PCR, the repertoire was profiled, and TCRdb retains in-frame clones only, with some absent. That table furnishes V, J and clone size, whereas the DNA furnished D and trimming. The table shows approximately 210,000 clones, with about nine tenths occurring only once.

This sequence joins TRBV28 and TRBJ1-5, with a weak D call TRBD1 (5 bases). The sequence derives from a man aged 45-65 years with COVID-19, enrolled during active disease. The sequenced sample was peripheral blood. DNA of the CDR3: TGTGCCAGCAGTTCACCACCCCCTGGGGGGGGAGTGGGTCAGCCCCAGCATTTT. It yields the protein CASSSPPPGGGVGQPQHF.